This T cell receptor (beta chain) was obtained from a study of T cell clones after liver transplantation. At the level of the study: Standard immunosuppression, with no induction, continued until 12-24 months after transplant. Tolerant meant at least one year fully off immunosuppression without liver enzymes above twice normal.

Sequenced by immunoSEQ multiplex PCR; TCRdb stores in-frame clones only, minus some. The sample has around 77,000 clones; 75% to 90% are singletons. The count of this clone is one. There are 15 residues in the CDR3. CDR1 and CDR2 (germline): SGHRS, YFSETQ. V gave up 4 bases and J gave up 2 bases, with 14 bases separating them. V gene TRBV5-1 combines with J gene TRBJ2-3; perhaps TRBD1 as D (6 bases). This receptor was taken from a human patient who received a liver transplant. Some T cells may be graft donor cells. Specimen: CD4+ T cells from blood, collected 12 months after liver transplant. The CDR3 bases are TGCGCCAGCAGCCCCTTGGGGGCATACACAGATACGCAGTATTTT. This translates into CASSPLGAYTDTQYF.